This record looks at one T cell receptor beta chain sequence and its context. Its antigen is undetermined. Sequencing was performed with immunoSEQ multiplex PCR; in TCRdb, only in-frame clones are kept and a portion is missing. Of 67,000 or so clones listed, over 80% are singletons. The CDR3 has 13 amino acids. The V gene lost 1 base and the J gene lost 4 bases, with 7 bases spanning the gap. Germline V lookup: CDR1 GTSNPN, CDR2 SVGIG (reference sequence). This specimen comes from a study of T cell responses to AZD1222 COVID-19 vaccine. Study overall: Pooled together were second doses at about 4 or about 12 weeks. Broader study findings: Rises in breadth and depth of Spike-specific TCRs came after two AZD1222 doses. The study reported that nearly half of spike-specific TCRs target unmutated variant regions. Samples come after the peak T cell response, not at day 14.

The chain recombines TRBV30 with TRBJ1-4; D unresolved. This receptor was obtained from an adult in good health. The material sequenced was peripheral blood, taken on day 0 of AZD1222 vaccination. CDR3 nucleotides: TGTGCCTGGAGTGGTAGCTTTAATGAAAAACTGTTTTTT. It encodes CAWSGSFNEKLFF.